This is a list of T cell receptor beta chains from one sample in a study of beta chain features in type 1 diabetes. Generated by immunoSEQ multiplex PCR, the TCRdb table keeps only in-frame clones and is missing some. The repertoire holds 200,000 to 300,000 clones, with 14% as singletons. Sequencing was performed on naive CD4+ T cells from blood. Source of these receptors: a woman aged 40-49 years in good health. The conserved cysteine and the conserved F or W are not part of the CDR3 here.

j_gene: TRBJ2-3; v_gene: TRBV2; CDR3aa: ASNLTRGRADTQY
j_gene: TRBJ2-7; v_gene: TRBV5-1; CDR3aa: ASSLGEDPYEQY
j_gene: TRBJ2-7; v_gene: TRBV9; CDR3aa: ASSVDGYEQY
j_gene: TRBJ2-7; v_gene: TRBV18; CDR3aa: ASSPGQNYEQY
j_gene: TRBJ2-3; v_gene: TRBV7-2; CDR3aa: ASSLGGRGRPDTQY
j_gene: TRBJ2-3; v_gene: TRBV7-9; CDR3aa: ASSFFGGGHTDTQY
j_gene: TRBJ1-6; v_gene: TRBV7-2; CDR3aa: ASSLGQGESSPLH
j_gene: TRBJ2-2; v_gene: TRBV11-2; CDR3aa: ASSPDRVGGELF
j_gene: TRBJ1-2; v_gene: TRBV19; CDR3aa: ASSSRTGGAFGYGYT
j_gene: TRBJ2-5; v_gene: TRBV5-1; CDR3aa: ASSVVPTSGKETQY
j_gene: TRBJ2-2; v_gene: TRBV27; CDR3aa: ASSQRGQTSTGELF
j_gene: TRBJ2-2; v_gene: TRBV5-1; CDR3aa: ASSLIRGRNTGELF
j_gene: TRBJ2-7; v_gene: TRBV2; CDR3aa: ASSENPGTEYEQY
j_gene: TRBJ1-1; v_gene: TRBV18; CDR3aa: ASSPKLTGNTEAF
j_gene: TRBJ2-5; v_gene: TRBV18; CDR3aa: ASSPRKEETQY
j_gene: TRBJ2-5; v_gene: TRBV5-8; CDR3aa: ASSLSLGGGTGTLQETQY
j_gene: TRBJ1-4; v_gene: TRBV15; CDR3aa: ATSRGDSKEKLF
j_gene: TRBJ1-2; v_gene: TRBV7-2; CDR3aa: ASSPTDSNYGYT
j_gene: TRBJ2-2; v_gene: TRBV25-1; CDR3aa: ASSGTVTGELF
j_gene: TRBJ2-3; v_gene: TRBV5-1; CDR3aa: ASSLVSGDTQY
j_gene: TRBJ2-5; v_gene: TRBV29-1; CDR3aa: SGKAGGYQETQY
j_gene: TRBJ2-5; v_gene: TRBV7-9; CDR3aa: ASSRPQGLVETQY
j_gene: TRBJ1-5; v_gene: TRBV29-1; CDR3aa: SVEQALLGPQH
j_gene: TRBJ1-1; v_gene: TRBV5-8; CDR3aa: ASSSGGWNTEAF
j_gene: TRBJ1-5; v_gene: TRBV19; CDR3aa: ASIPRGLGGNQPQH
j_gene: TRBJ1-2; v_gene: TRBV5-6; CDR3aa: ASSTRQGQVFYGYT
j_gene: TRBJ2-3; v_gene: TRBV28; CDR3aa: ASRPSGGTDTQY
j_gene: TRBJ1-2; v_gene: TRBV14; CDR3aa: ASSQAGVYGYT